One T cell receptor beta chain is described in this entry. This clone's antigen is unknown. No much larger clone is present one base from it, and per-base qualities are unavailable. The goal of deep resolution MiSeq sequencing was a depth between 1 in 1 million and 1 in 200,000 T cells, and coverage averaged 10x per clonotype. TCR beta libraries were generated with the immunoSEQ hsTCRB Kit. For the original study's pipeline: The data were analyzed with ImmunoSEQ Analyzer and ImmunoSEQ Data Assistant, and V, D and J gene assignments followed IMGT definitions. Clonality, which ranges from 0 to 1, was calculated as one minus the normalized Shannon entropy of productive rearrangement frequencies. Only overrepresented clonotypes making up at least 0.05% of each patient's repertoire were included in the public clonotype analysis. Approximately 13 age-matched healthy donor repertoires from immuneACCESS served as clonality controls. In TCRdb, the immuneACCESS table is reduced to in-frame sequences with V and J assigned. These tables do not hold every clone; where another copy was compared, an unresolved V gene accounts for under half, and the others remain unexplained. That table supplies the V and J calls and clone size; D and trimming were determined from the DNA. The sample records fewer than 300,000 clones, roughly four fifths of which are singletons. The ten largest clones capture about 5% of the sample.

These data are taken from a study of cytotoxic CD8 clonotypes in ibrutinib-treated CLL (dated by TCRdb to about 2021). Regarding the study in general: The cohort was composed of ten to eleven relapsed/refractory and roughly 16 treatment-naive patients; IGHV unmutated status was identified in 17 patients. Partial responses were observed in roughly 24 patients and complete responses in 2; after a median follow-up of around 68 months, remission was maintained in roughly 15 patients and progression was observed in approximately 12. Response samples were taken after a median of 12 months on treatment, ranging from roughly 6 to 36 months. An average of around 250,000 productive templates and about 100,000 productive rearrangements was obtained per sample. Longitudinal samples were obtainable from about 30% of the roughly 90 participants in the trial. Cryopreserved peripheral blood mononuclear cells were obtained prior to treatment, at the time of response, and at either disease progression or sustained remission. All remission and progressive disease samples were collected while patients were still receiving ibrutinib.

Per the publication, the time point label means: progressive disease on ibrutinib. For TCR beta library preparation, approximately 2 micrograms of genomic DNA were extracted from the cryopreserved PBMCs. High-throughput TCR beta sequencing was performed on longitudinal blood samples from CLL patients receiving ibrutinib monotherapy. The patients were enrolled in a single-center, open-label phase 2 trial of ibrutinib monotherapy. The investigation overall reported the following: Sampling times were not matched between patients in sustained remission and patients whose disease was progressing, and lymph node repertoires were not examined. Baseline clonality exceeded that of age-matched healthy donors and correlated strongly with circulating CD8+ T-cell counts. Public clonotypes were rare and either shrank or stayed stable during treatment, and the rise in clonality at ibrutinib response reflected expansion of private clonotypes. At ibrutinib response clonality went up, during sustained remission it held steady, and at progression it dropped back toward baseline.

Between the V and J ends, shortened by 3 bases and 7 bases respectively, the junction contains 22 bases. The CDR3 runs 17 amino acids, cysteine and phenylalanine included. Kept here is only the CDR3 DNA, which spans 51 bases and is read in frame from base 1. In the germline V gene, CDR1 corresponds to MGHRA and CDR2 to YSYEKL. The sample was PBMCs, taken at disease progression, from a patient treated with ibrutinib. The origin of this receptor is a human donor with chronic lymphocytic leukemia. This chain joins TRBV4-1 to TRBJ2-1; 6 matching bases give a weak D call of TRBD2. The encoded CDR3 is CASSHQAEGRVRNEQFF. The DNA sequence is given as TGCGCCAGCAGCCACCAAGCGGAGGGCCGGGTAAGGAATGAGCAGTTCTTC.